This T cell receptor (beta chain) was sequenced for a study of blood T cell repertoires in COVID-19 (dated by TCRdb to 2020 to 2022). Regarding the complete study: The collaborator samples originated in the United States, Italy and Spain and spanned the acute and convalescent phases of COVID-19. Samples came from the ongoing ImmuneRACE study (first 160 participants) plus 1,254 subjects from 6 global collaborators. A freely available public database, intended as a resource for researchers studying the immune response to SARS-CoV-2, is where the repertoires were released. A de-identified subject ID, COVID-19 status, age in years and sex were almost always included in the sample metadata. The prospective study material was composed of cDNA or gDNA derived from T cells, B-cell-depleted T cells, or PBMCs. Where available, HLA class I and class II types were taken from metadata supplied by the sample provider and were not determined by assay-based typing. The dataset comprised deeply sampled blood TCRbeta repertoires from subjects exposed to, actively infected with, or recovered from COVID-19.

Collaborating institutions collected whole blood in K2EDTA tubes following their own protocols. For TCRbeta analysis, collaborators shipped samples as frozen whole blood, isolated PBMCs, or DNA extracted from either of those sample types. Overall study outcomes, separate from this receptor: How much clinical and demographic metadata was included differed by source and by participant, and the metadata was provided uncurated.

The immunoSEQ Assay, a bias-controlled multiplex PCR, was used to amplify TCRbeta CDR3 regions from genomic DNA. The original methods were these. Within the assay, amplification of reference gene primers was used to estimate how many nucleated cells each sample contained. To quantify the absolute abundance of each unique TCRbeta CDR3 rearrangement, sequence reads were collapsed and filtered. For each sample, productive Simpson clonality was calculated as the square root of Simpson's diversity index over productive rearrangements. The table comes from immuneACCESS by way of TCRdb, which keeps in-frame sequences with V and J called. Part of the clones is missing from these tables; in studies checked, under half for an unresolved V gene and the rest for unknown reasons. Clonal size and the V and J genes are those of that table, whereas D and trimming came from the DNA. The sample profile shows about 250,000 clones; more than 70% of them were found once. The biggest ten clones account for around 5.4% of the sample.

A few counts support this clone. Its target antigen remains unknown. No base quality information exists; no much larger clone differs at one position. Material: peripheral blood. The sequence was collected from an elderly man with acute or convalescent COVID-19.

The nucleotide sequence is TGTGCCAGTAGTACCCGGGACACTGTCTACGAGCAGTACTTC. It is translated as CASSTRDTVYEQYF. The sequence joins TRBV19 to TRBJ2-7, and possibly TRBD1, on 6 matching bases. Trimming costs V 4 bases and J 3 bases, and their ends lie 13 bases apart. Looking up the germline V gene (reference sequence) yields CDR1 LNHDA and CDR2 SQIVND. The CDR3 holds 14 amino acids from the cysteine to the phenylalanine. Only the CDR3 DNA stays, 42 bases, in frame from base 1.